This TCR beta chain emerged from a study of T cell responses to AZD1222 COVID-19 vaccine. Across the study: Second-dose groups at about 4 or about 12 weeks were pooled.

The CDR3 length is 14 residues. V gave up 6 bases and J gave up 1 base, with 11 bases separating them. Looked up from germline, CDR1 is KGHSH and CDR2 is LQKENI. Whole-study results and caveats: A rise in Spike-specific TCR breadth and depth followed two AZD1222 doses. Baseline seropositivity characterized only a handful of AZD1222 recipients. Donors skewed white British and female; clonal diversity was possibly underestimated.

The method was immunoSEQ multiplex PCR; TCRdb's version includes in-frame clones alone and lacks a portion of them. Among 110,000 to 150,000 clones, 70% to 90% were seen once, and the ten largest hold under 9.5%. Notes on this clone: Its antigen is unknown.

The V gene is TRBV18, the J gene TRBJ2-3; D unclear. The sequence came from an adult in good health. The specimen comprised peripheral blood, sampled on day 0 of AZD1222 vaccination. The CDR3 is CASSFDGRTDTQYF. The CDR3 region has the DNA TGTGCCAGCTCCTTTGACGGGCGCACAGATACGCAGTATTTT.